This T cell receptor beta chain stems from a study of shared clonotypes between healthy human individuals. Looking at the study overall: A few men and a couple of women, aged 18 to 49, were donors. Three CD4 naive, three CD4 memory, two CD8 naive and one CD8 memory plate were used per donor. Study outcomes and limitations: It was the non-shared clonotypes that had lower generation probabilities than clonotypes shared by all four donors. A generally larger estimated richness was seen in naive subsets than in memory subsets.

Points on this clone: Its target is unknown.

Here immunoSEQ multiplex PCR was the method, and the copy in TCRdb shows in-frame clones only, minus some. The sample shows millions of clones, 85% to 95% of them seen only once. With 4 bases clipped from V and 7 bases from J, the junction kept 7 bases outside the gene matches. CDR3 length: 15 residues. Per the germline V gene, CDR1 is LNHDA and CDR2 is SQIVND (reference sequence). V and J are TRBV19 and TRBJ1-6; 7 bases match TRBD1. The sequence was collected from a man aged 18 to 29 in good health. The sample comprised naive CD4+ T cells sorted from blood. The subset: CD45RA+ positively selected. DNA of the CDR3: TGTGCCAGTAGTACGGGACAGCACGTCAATTCACCCCTCCACTTT. Translation gives CASSTGQHVNSPLHF.